A selection of T cell receptor beta chains follows, all from one sample in a study of shared clonotypes between healthy human individuals. Here immunoSEQ multiplex PCR was the method, and the copy in TCRdb shows in-frame clones only, minus some. The data contain over 2,000,000 clones, 80% to 95% of them singletons. Material for sequencing was naive CD8+ T cells from PBMCs. All receptors come from a man younger than 35 in good health. Some clones in this sample may be carry-over from other donors' samples. Both conserved end residues are part of each CDR3. A D gene is named only where the DNA matches it firmly.

j_gene | d_gene | len | v_gene | CDR3nt | CDR3aa
TRBJ1-1 | . | 15 | TRBV5-6 | TGTGCCAGCAGTTTTACGAGTGGTGGAGACACTGAAGCTTTCTTT | CASSFTSGGDTEAFF
TRBJ1-2 | . | 14 | TRBV5-1 | TGCGCCAGCAGCTTGGGTACCGCTAACTATGGCTACACCTTC | CASSLGTANYGYTF
TRBJ2-7 | TRBD2 | 15 | TRBV28 | TGTGCCAGCAGTCAGGGACTAGCGGGGGGCTACGAGCAGTACTTC | CASSQGLAGGYEQYF
TRBJ2-7 | TRBD1 | 14 | TRBV2 | TGTGCCAGCAATGGACAGGGGATTGAGGAGCAGCAGTACTTC | CASNGQGIEEQQYF
TRBJ2-7 | . | 14 | TRBV5-1 | TGCGCCAGCAGGGTAACTCCAGGGGACTACGAGCAGTACTTC | CASRVTPGDYEQYF
TRBJ2-3 | TRBD2 | 13 | TRBV9 | TGTGCCAGCAGCGCCCCGGGGGGGGATACGCAGTATTTT | CASSAPGGDTQYF
TRBJ1-1 | TRBD1 | 16 | TRBV5-1 | TGCGCCAGCAGCTTGGGGACAGGGGGCGCGTGGACTGAAGCTTTCTTT | CASSLGTGGAWTEAFF
TRBJ2-6 | TRBD2 | 17 | TRBV13 | TGTGCCAGCAGGCACGGGACTAGCGGAACTGGGGCCAACGTCCTGACTTTC | CASRHGTSGTGANVLTF
TRBJ1-2 | . | 13 | TRBV14 | TGTGCCAGCAGCCCAAGCCGGGACTATGGCTACACCTTC | CASSPSRDYGYTF
TRBJ1-4 | TRBD1 | 17 | TRBV28 | TGTGCCAGCAGTATTCTACGCCCGGGACAGAGTAATGAAAAACTGTTTTTT | CASSILRPGQSNEKLFF